The entry that follows covers one T cell receptor beta chain sequence. This record belongs to a study of patients and donors after allogeneic stem cell transplantation. TCRdb redid the calling of the RT-PCR reads with MiXCR, one entry per CDR3 protein. Of about 960,000 distinct CDR3 sequences in the sample, approximately 18% were seen once. The CDR3 is 13 amino acids. The germline V gene has CDR1 DFQATT and CDR2 SNEGSKA (reference sequence). V lost 4 bases and J lost 3; bases outside the gene matches: 5. Sequences were obtained from blood, either unsorted or a sorted T cell fraction (not recorded which). The sequence was collected from a human donor who was either an allogeneic HSCT recipient or a stem cell or donor lymphocyte infusion donor (not recorded which). It is not recorded whose cells these are; they may come from a transplant donor. The genes are TRBV20-1 and TRBJ1-2, with 7 nucleotides matching TRBD1. The CDR3 sequence is CSATSTGDYGYTF. DNA for the CDR3: TGCAGTGCTACCTCAACAGGGGACTATGGCTACACCTTC.